The 13 T cell receptor beta chains below all came from one sample that was sequenced in a study of PD-L1 blockade in urothelial cancer. Clones were read by immunoSEQ multiplex PCR, and TCRdb kept only the in-frame ones, dropping some. The data show 35,000 to 45,000 clones, around 83% seen once. Sample time point: peripheral blood 6 weeks after treatment start. The sample in question was PBMCs, obtained around atezolizumab (anti-PD-L1) treatment. All receptors come from a man between 65 and 80 years old with urothelial cancer.

V usage is TRBV29-1 and J usage is TRBJ2-2; no firm D call. CDR1 is SQVTM, CDR2 ANQGSEA, per germline. The CDR3 spans 12 residues. Trimming took 3 bases from V and 7 from J, leaving 9 bases between them. The CDR3 reads CSVDYSHGELFF. The CDR3, as DNA: TGCAGCGTTGACTACAGCCACGGGGAGCTGTTTTTT.

The rearrangement uses TRBV30 and TRBJ2-2; D is ambiguous. This CDR3 has 11 amino acids. Looked up from germline, CDR1 is GTSNPN and CDR2 is SVGIG (reference sequence). V lost 5 bases and J 7 bases, leaving 8 bases between the germline ends. In DNA form, the CDR3 reads TGTGCCTGGGGTGATAACGGGGAGCTGTTTTTT. The encoded protein is CAWGDNGELFF.

This chain links TRBV2 with TRBJ2-5; 9 bases agree with TRBD2. The CDR3 is 15 amino acids. Trimming cost V 7 bases and J 2 bases; bases outside gene matches: 8. Per germline, CDR1 SNHLY and CDR2 FYNNEI. CDR3 sequence reads: CASTSLAGTQETQYF. The CDR3 DNA follows: TGTGCCAGCACTTCGCTAGCGGGGACACAAGAGACCCAGTACTTC.

This clone was counted a single time. The CDR3 loop reads CAWSFEDTGELFF. The CDR3 nucleotides read TGTGCCTGGAGTTTTGAGGACACCGGGGAGCTGTTTTTT. The chain employs TRBV30 and TRBJ2-2; D not resolved. V gave up 2 bases and J gave up 3 bases, with 7 bases separating them. In germline, CDR1 is GTSNPN, CDR2 SVGIG (reference sequence). CDR3 length: 13 residues.

This clone appeared a few times. The V and J genes are TRBV5-1 and TRBJ2-2, with a weak D call TRBD1 (6 bases). V was shortened by 2 bases and J by 1 base, with 9 bases between the two germline ends. Germline V gives CDR1 SGHRS, CDR2 YFSETQ. CDR3 size: 15 residues. In nucleotides, the CDR3 is TGCGCCAGCAGCTTAGGACAGAAGAACACCGGGGAGCTGTTTTTT. This gives the protein CASSLGQKNTGELFF.

The chain couples TRBV19 to TRBJ1-2, with a possible D match to TRBD1 (5 bases). The germline V gene has CDR1 LNHDA and CDR2 SQIVND (reference sequence). The CDR3 sequence is 15 residues long. Trimming removed 8 bases at V and 2 bases at J, with 18 bases between. For the CDR3, the DNA is TGTGCCAGTCAGGAAATGGGCAGGACAAACTATGGCTACACCTTC. This sequence encodes CASQEMGRTNYGYTF.

This clone was detected a few times. The chain is built from TRBV6-6 and TRBJ2-3; 7 bases fit TRBD1. The CDR3 is 15 residues long. Trimming cost V 5 bases and J 1 base; bases outside gene matches: 6. CDR1 and CDR2 (germline): MNHNY, SVGAGI (reference sequence). The DNA of the CDR3 is TGTGCCAGCAGTCATGGACAGGTCGGCACAGATACGCAGTATTTT. Amino acids: CASSHGQVGTDTQYF.

This clone has just one count. The V call is TRBV6-4, the J call TRBJ1-2, with D perhaps matching TRBD1 (6 bases). V dropped 5 bases and J dropped 7 bases, with 8 bases sitting between them. Germline-derived CDR1 and CDR2 are MRHNA and SNTAGT. The CDR3 consists of 11 residues. DNA for the CDR3: TGTGCCAGCAGTTCAGGGGTTGGCTACACCTTC. Residues: CASSSGVGYTF.

The rearrangement uses TRBV16 and TRBJ1-2, with D tentatively TRBD1 (5 bases). Germline V gene sequence: CDR1 KGHSY, CDR2 FQNENV. With 0 bases removed from V and 8 bases from J, the gap between germline ends came to 13 bases. This CDR3 comprises 14 residues. CDR3 region: CASSQSAGDRGYTF. The CDR3 region has the DNA TGTGCCAGCAGCCAATCAGCGGGGGATAGAGGCTACACCTTC.

The gene calls are TRBV2 and TRBJ1-4, with TRBD1 matching over 8 bases. With 5 bases clipped from V and 0 bases from J, the junction kept 5 bases outside the gene matches. The CDR3 covers 16 residues. Germline values: CDR1 SNHLY, CDR2 FYNNEI. CDR3 nucleotide sequence: TGTGCCAGCAGTCTCCGGACAGGGACAACTAATGAAAAACTGTTTTTT. This codes for CASSLRTGTTNEKLFF.

V and J are TRBV20-1 and TRBJ1-1, with a tentative D call TRBD1 (5 bases). This CDR3 region has 10 residues. V was trimmed by 5 bases and J by 7 bases, leaving 8 bases between them. CDR1 DFQATT and CDR2 SNEGSKA come from the germline V gene (reference sequence). The CDR3 coding sequence is TGCAGTGCTGGGGCTAATGAAGCTTTCTTT. Amino acids: CSAGANEAFF.

The chain links TRBV4-2 to TRBJ2-5; 12 bases fit TRBD2. The V gene's germline CDR1 is LGHNA and CDR2 YNFKEQ. CDR3 length equals 18 residues. With V trimmed by 1 base and J by 4 bases, 10 bases remained unmatched. The CDR3 coding sequence is TGTGCCAGCAGCCAAGGCGGGCTAGCGGGAGGGCCGAGAGAGACCCAGTACTTC. This codes for CASSQGGLAGGPRETQYF.

This clone was seen only a few times. V usage is TRBV15 and J usage is TRBJ1-2; D not resolved. The germline V gene has CDR1 LNHNV and CDR2 YYDKDF (reference sequence). The length of the CDR3 is 13 residues. V was shortened by 8 bases and J by 4 bases, with 14 bases between the two germline ends. The CDR3 DNA follows: TGTGCCACCGCAACCGGCGCGGGCTATGGCTACACCTTC. This encodes CATATGAGYGYTF.